This T cell receptor beta chain was documented in a study of chemoradiotherapy in HPV16-positive cancers. Per the germline V gene, CDR1 is SGHVS and CDR2 is FNYEAQ. Trimming removed 5 bases from V and 2 bases from J, with 24 bases in between. This CDR3 spans 18 amino acids. Profiled with immunoSEQ multiplex PCR; TCRdb holds only in-frame clones, not every one. The sample yields approximately 58,000 clones, about 92% seen once. The source was blood, collected from a patient who underwent chemoradiotherapy. The TCR sequence derives from a human donor with HPV-associated anogenital cancer. J is TRBJ1-1 and V is TRBV7-6; D is possibly TRBD1 (6 bases). The DNA for the CDR3 is TGTGCCAGCAGCCTCCGCGAGGGGGATGGTATGTTTAACACTGAAGCTTTCTTT. Translated, it gives CASSLREGDGMFNTEAFF.